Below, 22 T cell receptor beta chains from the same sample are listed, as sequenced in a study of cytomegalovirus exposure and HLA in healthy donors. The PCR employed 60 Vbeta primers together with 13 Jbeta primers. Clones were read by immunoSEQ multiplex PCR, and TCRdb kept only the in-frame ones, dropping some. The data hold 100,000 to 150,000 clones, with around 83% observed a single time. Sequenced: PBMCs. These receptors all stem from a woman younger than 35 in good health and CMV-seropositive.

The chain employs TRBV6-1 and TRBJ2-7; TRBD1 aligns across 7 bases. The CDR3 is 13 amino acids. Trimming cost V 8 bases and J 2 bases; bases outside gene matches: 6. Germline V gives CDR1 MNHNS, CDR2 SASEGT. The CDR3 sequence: CASEDRFPYEQYF. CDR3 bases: TGTGCCAGCGAGGACAGGTTTCCCTACGAGCAGTACTTC.

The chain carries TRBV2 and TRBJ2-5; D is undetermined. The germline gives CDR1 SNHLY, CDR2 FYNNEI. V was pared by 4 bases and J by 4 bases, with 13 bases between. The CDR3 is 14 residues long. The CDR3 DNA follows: TGTGCCAGCAGTGTAACTAATGGTGGAGAGACCCAGTACTTC. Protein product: CASSVTNGGETQYF.

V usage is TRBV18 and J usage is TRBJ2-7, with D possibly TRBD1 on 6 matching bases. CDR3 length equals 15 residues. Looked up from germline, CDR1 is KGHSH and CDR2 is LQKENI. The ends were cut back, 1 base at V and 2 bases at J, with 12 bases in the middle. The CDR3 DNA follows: TGTGCCAGCTCACCACTTGGGGGCGCTCCCTACGAGCAGTACTTC. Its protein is CASSPLGGAPYEQYF.

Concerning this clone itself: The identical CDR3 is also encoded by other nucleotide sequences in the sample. The CDR3 loop is CASSLEHVRADTQYF. The CDR3 nucleotides read TGTGCCAGCAGCCTAGAACATGTCAGGGCAGATACGCAGTATTTT. This rearrangement joins TRBV7-9 to TRBJ2-3; a weak D match, TRBD1 (5 bases). V shed 5 bases and J shed 4 bases, with 16 bases lying between them. Germline-derived CDR1 and CDR2 are SEHNR and FQNEAQ (reference sequence). The CDR3 is made up of 15 amino acids.

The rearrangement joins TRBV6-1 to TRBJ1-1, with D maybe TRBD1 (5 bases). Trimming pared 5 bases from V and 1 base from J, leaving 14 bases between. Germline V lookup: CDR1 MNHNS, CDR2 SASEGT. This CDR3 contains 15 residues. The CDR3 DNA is TGTGCCAGCAGTCCTCGCGGGGGGAGGAACACTGAAGCTTTCTTT. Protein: CASSPRGGRNTEAFF.

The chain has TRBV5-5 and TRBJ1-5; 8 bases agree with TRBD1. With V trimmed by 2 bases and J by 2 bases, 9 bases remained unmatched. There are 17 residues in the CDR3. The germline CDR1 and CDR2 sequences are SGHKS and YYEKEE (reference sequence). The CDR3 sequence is CASSFLRQGYGNQPQHF. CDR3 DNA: TGTGCCAGCAGCTTCCTGCGACAGGGGTATGGCAATCAGCCCCAGCATTTT.

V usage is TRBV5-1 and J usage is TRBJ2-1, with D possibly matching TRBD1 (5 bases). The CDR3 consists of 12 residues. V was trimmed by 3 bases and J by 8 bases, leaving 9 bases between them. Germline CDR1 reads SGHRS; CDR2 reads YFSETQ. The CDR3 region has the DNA TGCGCCAGCAGCTGGGGCGGAGATGAGCAGTTCTTC. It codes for CASSWGGDEQFF.

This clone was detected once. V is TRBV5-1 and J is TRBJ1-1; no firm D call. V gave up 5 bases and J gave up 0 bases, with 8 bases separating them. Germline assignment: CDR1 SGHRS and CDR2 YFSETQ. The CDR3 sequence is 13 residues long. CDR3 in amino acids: CASSPTMNTEAFF. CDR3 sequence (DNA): TGCGCCAGCAGTCCGACTATGAACACTGAAGCTTTCTTT. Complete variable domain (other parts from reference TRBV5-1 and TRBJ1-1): KAGVTQTPRYLIKTRGQQVTLSCSPISGHRSVSWYQQTPGQGLQFLFEYFSETQRNKGNFPGRFSGRQFSNSRSEMNVSTLELGDSALYLCASSPTMNTEAFFGQGTRLTVV.

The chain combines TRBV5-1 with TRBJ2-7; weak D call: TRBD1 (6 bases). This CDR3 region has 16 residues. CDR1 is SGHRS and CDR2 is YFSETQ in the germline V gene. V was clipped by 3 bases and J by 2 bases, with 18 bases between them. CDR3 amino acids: CASSSATGTPAYEQYF. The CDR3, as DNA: TGCGCCAGCAGCTCAGCAACCGGGACACCCGCCTACGAGCAGTACTTC.

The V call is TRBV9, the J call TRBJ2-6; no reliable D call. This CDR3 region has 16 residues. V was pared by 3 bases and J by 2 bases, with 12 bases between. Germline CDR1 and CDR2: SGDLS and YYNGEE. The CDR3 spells CASSAPAVAGANVLTF. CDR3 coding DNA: TGTGCCAGCAGCGCCCCCGCGGTAGCTGGGGCCAACGTCCTGACTTTC.

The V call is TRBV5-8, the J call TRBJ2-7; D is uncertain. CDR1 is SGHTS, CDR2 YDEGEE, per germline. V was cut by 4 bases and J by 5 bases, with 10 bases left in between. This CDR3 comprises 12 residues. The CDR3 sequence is CASSIRSDEQYF. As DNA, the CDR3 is TGTGCCAGCAGCATACGGTCGGACGAGCAGTACTTC.

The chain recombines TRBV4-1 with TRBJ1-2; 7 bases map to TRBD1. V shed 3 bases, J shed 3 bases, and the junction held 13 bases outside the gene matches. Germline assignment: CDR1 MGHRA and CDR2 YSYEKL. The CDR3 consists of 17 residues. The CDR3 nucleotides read TGCGCCAGCAGCCAGCCGACATCAGGGGGAAAGGACTATGGCTACACCTTC. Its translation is CASSQPTSGGKDYGYTF.

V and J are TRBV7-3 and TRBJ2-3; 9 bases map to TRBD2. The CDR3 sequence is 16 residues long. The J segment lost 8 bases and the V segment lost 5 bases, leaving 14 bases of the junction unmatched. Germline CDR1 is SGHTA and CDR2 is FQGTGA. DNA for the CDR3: TGTGCCAGCAGCGTGACTAGCGGAGCTTGGGGAGGTACGCAGTATTTT. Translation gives CASSVTSGAWGGTQYF.

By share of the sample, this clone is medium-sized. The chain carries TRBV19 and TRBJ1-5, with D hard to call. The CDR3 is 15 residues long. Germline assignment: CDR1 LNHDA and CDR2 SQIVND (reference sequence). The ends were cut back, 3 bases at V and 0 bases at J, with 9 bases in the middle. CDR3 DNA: TGTGCCAGTAGTATCGAGGTGTTTAGCAATCAGCCCCAGCATTTT. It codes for CASSIEVFSNQPQHF. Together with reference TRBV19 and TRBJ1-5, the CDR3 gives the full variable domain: DGGITQSPKYLFRKEGQNVTLSCEQNLNHDAMYWYRQDPGQGLRLIYYSQIVNDFQKGDIAEGYSVSREKKESFPLTVTSAQKNPTAFYLCASSIEVFSNQPQHFGDGTRLSIL.

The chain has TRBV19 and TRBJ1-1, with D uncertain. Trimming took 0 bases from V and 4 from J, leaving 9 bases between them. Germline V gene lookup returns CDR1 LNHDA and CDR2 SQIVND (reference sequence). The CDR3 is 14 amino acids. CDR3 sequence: CASSIEGTGTEAFF. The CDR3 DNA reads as TGTGCCAGTAGTATAGAGGGTACGGGCACTGAAGCTTTCTTT.

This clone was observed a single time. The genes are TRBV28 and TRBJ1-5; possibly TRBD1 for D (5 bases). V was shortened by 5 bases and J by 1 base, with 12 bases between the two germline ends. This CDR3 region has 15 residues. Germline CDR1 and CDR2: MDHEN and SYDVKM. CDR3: CASSAPGGSNQPQHF. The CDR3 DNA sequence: TGTGCCAGCAGTGCCCCCGGGGGGAGCAATCAGCCCCAGCATTTT.

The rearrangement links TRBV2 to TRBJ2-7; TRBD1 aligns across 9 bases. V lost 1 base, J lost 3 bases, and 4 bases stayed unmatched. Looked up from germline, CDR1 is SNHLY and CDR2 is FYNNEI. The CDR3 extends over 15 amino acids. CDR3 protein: CASSEEGTGIYEQYF. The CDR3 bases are TGTGCCAGCAGTGAAGAGGGGACAGGGATCTACGAGCAGTACTTC.

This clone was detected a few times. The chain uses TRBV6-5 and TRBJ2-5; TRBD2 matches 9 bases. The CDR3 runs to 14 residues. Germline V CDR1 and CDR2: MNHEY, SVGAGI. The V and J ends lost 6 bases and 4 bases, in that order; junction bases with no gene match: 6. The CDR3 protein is CASSLAGLGETQYF. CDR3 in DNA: TGTGCCAGCAGCCTAGCGGGATTAGGAGAGACCCAGTACTTC.

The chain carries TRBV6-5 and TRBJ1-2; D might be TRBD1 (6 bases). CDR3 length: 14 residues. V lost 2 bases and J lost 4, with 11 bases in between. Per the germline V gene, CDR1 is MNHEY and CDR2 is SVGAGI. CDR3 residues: CASSYGAGAYGYTF. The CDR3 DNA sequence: TGTGCCAGCAGTTACGGTGCAGGGGCCTATGGCTACACCTTC.

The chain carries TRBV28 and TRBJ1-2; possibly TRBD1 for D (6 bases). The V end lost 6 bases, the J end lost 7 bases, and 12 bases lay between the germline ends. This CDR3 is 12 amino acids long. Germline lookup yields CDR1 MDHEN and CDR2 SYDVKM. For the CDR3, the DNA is TGTGCCAGCAGGCTTGGGACACGTGGCTACACCTTC. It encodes CASRLGTRGYTF.

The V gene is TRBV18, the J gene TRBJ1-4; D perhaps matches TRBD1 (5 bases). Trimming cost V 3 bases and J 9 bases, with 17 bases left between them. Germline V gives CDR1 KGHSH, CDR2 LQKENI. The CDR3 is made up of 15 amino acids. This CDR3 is CASSPDTPELKKLFF. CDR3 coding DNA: TGTGCCAGCTCACCGGACACTCCCGAATTGAAAAAACTGTTTTTT.

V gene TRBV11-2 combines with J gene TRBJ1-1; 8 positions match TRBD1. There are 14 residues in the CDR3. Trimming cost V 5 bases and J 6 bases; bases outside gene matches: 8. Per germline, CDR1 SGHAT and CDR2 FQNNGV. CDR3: CASSPTDREAEAFF. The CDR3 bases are TGTGCCAGCAGCCCTACGGACAGGGAGGCTGAAGCTTTCTTT.